This T cell receptor (beta chain) emerged from a study of control samples from healthy donors and cancer patients. TCRdb's table, derived via immunoSEQ multiplex PCR, lists solely in-frame clones and lacks some. The table records 180,000 or so clones, around 95% of them present only once. The CDR3 covers 11 residues. Trimming pared 5 bases from V and 2 bases from J, leaving 3 bases between. Germline lookup yields CDR1 SGHTA and CDR2 FQGNSA. The chain is built from TRBV7-2 and TRBJ2-5, with D uncertain. The material sequenced was blood. This receptor was obtained from a woman in her sixties or seventies in good health. The CDR3 nucleotides are TGTGCCAGCAGCGCACAAGAGACCCAGTACTTC. Protein: CASSAQETQYF.